This paragraph reports one T cell receptor (beta chain). What it recognizes is unknown. The record originates from a study of cytomegalovirus exposure and HLA in healthy donors. Study findings and constraints: 164 TCR beta chains were listed as cytomegalovirus-associated. Cytomegalovirus status was reportedly diagnosed by the classifier with high sensitivity and specificity.

Both 60 Vbeta primers and 13 Jbeta primers went into the PCR. Data came from immunoSEQ multiplex PCR; TCRdb stores just in-frame clones and leaves some out. The data show 75,000 to 90,000 clones, 60% to 85% seen once. This CDR3 is built from 15 residues. Germline V gene sequence: CDR1 SGHNT, CDR2 YYREEE (reference sequence). Trimming took off 3 bases at V and 3 bases at J, with 15 bases between the two ends. The sample consisted of PBMCs. This clonotype was sampled from a male donor in good health and CMV-seropositive. The chain carries TRBV5-4 and TRBJ1-2; possible D gene TRBD1, 6 bases. As DNA, the CDR3 is TGTGCCAGCAGCTCCCTAACGGGACACCACTATGGCTACACCTTC. Amino acids: CASSSLTGHHYGYTF. Looking up the rest from reference TRBV5-4 and TRBJ1-2 gives the full variable domain: ETGVTQSPTHLIKTRGQQVTLRCSSQSGHNTVSWYQQALGQGPQFIFQYYREEENGRGNFPPRFSGLQFPNYSSELNVNALELDDSALYLCASSSLTGHHYGYTFGSGTRLTVV.